This T cell receptor beta chain was identified in a study of OX40 agonist ivuxolimab in advanced cancers. Regarding the study as a whole: Antigens targeted by the expanded peripheral T cells were not determined.

The protocol was immunoSEQ multiplex PCR, while the TCRdb copy is restricted to in-frame clones and leaves out a portion. The table records just over 80,000 clones, 80% to 90% of them present only once. A remark on this clone: The antigen is unknown.

The CDR3 covers 14 residues. The V gene's germline CDR1 is SNHLY and CDR2 FYNNEI. V lost 4 bases, J lost 2 bases, and 9 bases lay in between. The sample was CD4+ or CD8+ T cells sorted from blood, taken in a trial of the OX40 agonist ivuxolimab. This chain connects TRBV2 to TRBJ1-5; a weak D match, TRBD1 (5 bases). The receptor comes from an adult with an advanced solid tumor such as melanoma, head and neck, liver or kidney cancer. CDR3 in amino acids: CASSAGGGNQPQHF. CDR3 sequence (DNA): TGTGCCAGCAGTGCGGGGGGAGGCAATCAGCCCCAGCATTTT.